The clone carrying this T cell receptor beta chain was counted a few times. Its target is unknown. The data belong to a study of metastatic and nonmetastatic thyroid tumors. Study-level points and caveats: Reportedly, malignant thyroid tumors had significantly higher TCR beta diversity than benign nodules, in blood and tumor.

Per germline, CDR1 MNHNS and CDR2 SASEGT. V was pared by 3 bases and J by 5 bases, with 16 bases between. This CDR3 is 15 amino acids long. As originally analysed: It was from CDR3 differences across clinicopathological groups that a distant-metastasis classifier for papillary thyroid cancer was built. TCRdb re-called clones from the PCR reads using MiXCR. For this entry, the V and J calls and clone size follow TCRdb and not the study's own pipeline. This sample has about 41,000 clones, with less than 25% found just once. Treatment of any kind had been given to no patient before thyroid surgery. This TCR derives from a female donor with papillary thyroid cancer or a benign thyroid nodule (not recorded which). Some clones in this sample may be carry-over from other donors' samples. The sample taken for sequencing was tumor tissue. The V and J genes are TRBV6-1 and TRBJ1-1, with a tentative D call TRBD1 (5 bases). The CDR3 coding sequence is TGTGCCAGCAGTGAGAATCTACAGGTTACGACTGAAGCTTTCTTT. This gives the protein CASSENLQVTTEAFF.